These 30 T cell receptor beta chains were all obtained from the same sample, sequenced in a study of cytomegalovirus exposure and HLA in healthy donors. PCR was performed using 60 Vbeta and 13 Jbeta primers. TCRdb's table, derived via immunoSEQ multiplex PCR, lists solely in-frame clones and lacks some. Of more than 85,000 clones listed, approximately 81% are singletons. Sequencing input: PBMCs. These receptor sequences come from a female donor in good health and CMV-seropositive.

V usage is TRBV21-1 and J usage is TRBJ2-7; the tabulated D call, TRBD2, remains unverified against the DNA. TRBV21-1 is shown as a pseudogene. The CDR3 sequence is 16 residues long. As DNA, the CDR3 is TGTGCCAGCAGCGCCCGGACTAGCGGGAGTCCGCACGAGCAGTACTTC. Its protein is CASSARTSGSPHEQYF.

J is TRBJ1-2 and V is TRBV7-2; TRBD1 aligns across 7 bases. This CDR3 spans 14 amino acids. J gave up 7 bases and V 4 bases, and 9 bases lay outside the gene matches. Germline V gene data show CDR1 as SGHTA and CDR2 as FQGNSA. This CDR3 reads CASSSPTGVGGYTF. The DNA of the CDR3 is TGTGCCAGCAGCTCACCCACAGGGGTGGGTGGCTACACCTTC.

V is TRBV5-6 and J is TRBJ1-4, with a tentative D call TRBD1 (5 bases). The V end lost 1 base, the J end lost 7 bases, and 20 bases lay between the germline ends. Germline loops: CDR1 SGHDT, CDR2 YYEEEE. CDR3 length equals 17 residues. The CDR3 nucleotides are TGTGCCAGCAGCTTGCGTGGAGGGAGGGGTGCCAGTGAAAAACTGTTTTTT. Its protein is CASSLRGGRGASEKLFF.

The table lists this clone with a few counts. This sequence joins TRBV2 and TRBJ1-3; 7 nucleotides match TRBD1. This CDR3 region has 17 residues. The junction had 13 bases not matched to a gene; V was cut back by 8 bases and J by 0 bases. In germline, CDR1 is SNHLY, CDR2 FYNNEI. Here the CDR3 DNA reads TGTGCCAGCGGGACAGACTATCAAATGGTCTCTGGAAACACCATATATTTT. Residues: CASGTDYQMVSGNTIYF.

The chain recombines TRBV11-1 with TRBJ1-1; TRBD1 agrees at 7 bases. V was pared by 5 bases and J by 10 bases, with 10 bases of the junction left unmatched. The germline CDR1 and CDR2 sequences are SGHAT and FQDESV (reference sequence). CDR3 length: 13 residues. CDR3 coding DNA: TGTGCCAGCAGCCCAAATACAGGGGAAGGAGCTTTCTTT. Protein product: CASSPNTGEGAFF.

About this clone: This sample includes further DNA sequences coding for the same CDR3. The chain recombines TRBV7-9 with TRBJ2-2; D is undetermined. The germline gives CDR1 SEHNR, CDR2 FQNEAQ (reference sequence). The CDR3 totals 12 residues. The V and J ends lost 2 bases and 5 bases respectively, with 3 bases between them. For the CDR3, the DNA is TGTGCCAGCAGCTTATCAACCGGGGAGCTGTTTTTT. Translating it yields CASSLSTGELFF.

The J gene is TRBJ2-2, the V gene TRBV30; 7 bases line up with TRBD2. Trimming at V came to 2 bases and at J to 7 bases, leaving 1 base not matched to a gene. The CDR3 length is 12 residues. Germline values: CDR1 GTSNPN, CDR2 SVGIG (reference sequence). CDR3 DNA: TGTGCCTGGAGTCGGGGGGTCGGGGAGCTGTTTTTT. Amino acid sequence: CAWSRGVGELFF.

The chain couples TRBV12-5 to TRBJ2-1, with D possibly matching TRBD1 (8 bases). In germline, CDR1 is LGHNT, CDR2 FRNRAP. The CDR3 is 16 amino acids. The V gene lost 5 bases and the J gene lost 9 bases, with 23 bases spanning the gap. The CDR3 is CASGPYRPTGEGEQFF. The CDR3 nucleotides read TGTGCTAGTGGTCCTTACCGGCCGACAGGGGAGGGTGAGCAGTTCTTC.

DNA for the CDR3: TGTGCCAGTAGTATCCTCGGCTCCGGGACTAGCGGGGGGGATAGAGCAGATACGCAGTATTTT. Amino acid sequence: CASSILGSGTSGGDRADTQYF. The chain is built from TRBV19 and TRBJ2-3, with 16 bases matching TRBD2. The length of the CDR3 is 21 residues. V dropped 3 bases and J dropped 4; count of bases not matched to a gene: 16. Germline V lookup: CDR1 LNHDA, CDR2 SQIVND (reference sequence).

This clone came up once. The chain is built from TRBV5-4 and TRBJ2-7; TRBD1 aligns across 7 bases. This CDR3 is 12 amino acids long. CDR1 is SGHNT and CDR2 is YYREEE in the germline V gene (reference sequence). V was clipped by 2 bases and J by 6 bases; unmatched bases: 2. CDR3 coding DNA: TGTGCCAGCAGCTTCCCAGGGGGCGAGCAGTACTTC. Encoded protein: CASSFPGGEQYF.

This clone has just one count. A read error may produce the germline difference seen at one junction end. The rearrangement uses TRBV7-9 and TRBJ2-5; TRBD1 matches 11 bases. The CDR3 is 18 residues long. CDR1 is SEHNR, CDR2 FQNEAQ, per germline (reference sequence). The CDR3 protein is CSSSLLIHRDRGEETQYF. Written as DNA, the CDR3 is TGTTCCAGCAGCTTACTCATCCACCGGGACAGGGGGGAAGAGACCCAGTACTTC.

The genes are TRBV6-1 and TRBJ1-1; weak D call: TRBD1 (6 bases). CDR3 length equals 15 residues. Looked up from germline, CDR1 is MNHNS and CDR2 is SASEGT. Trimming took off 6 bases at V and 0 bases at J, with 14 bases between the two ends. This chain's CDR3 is CASRSEDRMNTEAFF. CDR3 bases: TGTGCCAGCAGATCCGAAGACAGGATGAACACTGAAGCTTTCTTT.

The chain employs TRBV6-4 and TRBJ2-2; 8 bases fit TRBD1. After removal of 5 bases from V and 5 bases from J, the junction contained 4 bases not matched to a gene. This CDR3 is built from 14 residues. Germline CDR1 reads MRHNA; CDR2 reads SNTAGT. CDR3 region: CASSRTGSTGELFF. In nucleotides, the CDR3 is TGTGCCAGCAGTCGGACAGGGTCGACCGGGGAGCTGTTTTTT.

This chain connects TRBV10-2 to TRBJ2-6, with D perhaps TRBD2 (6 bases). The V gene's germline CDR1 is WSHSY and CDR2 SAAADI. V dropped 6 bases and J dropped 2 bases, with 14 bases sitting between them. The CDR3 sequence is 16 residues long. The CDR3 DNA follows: TGCGCCAGCAGAGACAGCAGCGGGCCTGGGGCCAACGTCCTGACTTTC. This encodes CASRDSSGPGANVLTF.

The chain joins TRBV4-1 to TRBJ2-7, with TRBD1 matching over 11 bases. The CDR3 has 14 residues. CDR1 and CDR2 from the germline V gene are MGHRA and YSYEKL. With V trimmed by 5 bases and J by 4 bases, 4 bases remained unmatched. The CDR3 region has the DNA TGCGCCAGCAGCTTCCGGGACAGGGGGTACGAGCAGTACTTC. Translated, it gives CASSFRDRGYEQYF.

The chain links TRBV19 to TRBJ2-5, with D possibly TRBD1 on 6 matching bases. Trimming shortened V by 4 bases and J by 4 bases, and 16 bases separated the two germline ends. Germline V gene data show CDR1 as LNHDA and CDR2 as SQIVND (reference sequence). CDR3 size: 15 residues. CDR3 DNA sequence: TGTGCCAGTAGTACACCCTCCGGACAGTTAGAGACCCAGTACTTC. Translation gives CASSTPSGQLETQYF. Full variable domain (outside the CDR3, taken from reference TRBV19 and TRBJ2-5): DGGITQSPKYLFRKEGQNVTLSCEQNLNHDAMYWYRQDPGQGLRLIYYSQIVNDFQKGDIAEGYSVSREKKESFPLTVTSAQKNPTAFYLCASSTPSGQLETQYFGPGTRLLVL.

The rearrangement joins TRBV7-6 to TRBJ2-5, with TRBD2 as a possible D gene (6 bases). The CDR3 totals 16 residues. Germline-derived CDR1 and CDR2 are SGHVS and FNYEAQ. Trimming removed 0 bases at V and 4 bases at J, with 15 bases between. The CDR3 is CASSLATGVGGETQYF. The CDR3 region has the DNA TGTGCCAGCAGCTTAGCCACAGGAGTGGGGGGAGAGACCCAGTACTTC.

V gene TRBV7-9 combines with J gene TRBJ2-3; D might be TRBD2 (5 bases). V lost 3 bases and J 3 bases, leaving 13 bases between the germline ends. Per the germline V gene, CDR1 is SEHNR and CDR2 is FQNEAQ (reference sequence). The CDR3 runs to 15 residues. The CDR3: CASSFRGFGTDTQYF. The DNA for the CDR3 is TGTGCCAGCAGCTTCCGAGGGTTCGGGACAGATACGCAGTATTTT.

The CDR3 is CASSYLAQGFTGELFF. DNA for the CDR3: TGTGCCAGCAGTTACTTAGCCCAGGGCTTCACCGGGGAGCTGTTTTTT. This chain joins TRBV6-5 and TRBJ2-2; TRBD1 might be the D (5 bases). The CDR3 totals 16 residues. V was shortened by 1 base and J by 4 bases, with 13 bases between the two germline ends. The germline V gene has CDR1 MNHEY and CDR2 SVGAGI.

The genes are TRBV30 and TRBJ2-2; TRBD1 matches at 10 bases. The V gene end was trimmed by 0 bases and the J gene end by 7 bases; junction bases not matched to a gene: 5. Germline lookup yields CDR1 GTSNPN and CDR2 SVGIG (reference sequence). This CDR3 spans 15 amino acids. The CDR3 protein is CAWSVWDRGHGELFF. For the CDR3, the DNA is TGTGCCTGGAGTGTATGGGACAGGGGCCACGGGGAGCTGTTTTTT.

The CDR3 nucleotides are TGCGCCAGCAGCGAGCCGGGACAGGGGTATGGCTACACCTTC. Amino acids: CASSEPGQGYGYTF. V and J are TRBV5-1 and TRBJ1-2; TRBD1 matches 10 bases. CDR1 SGHRS and CDR2 YFSETQ come from the germline V gene. Unmatched junction bases numbered 5, after V lost 4 bases and J lost 5 bases. The length of the CDR3 is 14 residues.

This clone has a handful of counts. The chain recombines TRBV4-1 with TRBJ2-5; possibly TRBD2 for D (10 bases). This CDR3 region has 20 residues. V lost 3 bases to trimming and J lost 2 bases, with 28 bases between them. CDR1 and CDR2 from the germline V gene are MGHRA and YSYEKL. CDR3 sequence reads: CASSQMGQGFTSGVQETQYF. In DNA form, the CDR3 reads TGCGCCAGCAGCCAGATGGGACAGGGCTTCACTAGCGGGGTTCAAGAGACCCAGTACTTC.

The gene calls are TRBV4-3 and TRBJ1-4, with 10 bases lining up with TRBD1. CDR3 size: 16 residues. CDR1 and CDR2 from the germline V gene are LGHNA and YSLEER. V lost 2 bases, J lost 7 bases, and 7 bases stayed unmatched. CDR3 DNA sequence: TGCGCCAGCAGCCAAAAGCACCGACAGGGGGCTGAAAAACTGTTTTTT. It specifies CASSQKHRQGAEKLFF.

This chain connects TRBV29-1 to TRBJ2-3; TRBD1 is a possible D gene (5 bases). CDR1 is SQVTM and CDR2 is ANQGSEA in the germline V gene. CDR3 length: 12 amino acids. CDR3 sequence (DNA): TGCACAGGATGGGGCAGCACAGATACGCAGTATTTT. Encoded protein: CTGWGSTDTQYF.

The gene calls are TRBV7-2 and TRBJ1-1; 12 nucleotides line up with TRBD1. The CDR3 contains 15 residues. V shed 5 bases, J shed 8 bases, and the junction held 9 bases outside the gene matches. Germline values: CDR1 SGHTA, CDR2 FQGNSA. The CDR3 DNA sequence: TGTGCCAGCAGCATGGGGGGGACAGGGGGCGCGGAAGCTTTCTTT. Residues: CASSMGGTGGAEAFF.

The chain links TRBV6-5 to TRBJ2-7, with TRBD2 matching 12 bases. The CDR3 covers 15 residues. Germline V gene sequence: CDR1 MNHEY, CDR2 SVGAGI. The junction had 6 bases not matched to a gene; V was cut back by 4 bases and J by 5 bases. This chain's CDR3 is CASSFSTSGSHEQYF. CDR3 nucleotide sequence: TGTGCCAGCAGTTTCTCGACTAGCGGGAGCCACGAGCAGTACTTC.

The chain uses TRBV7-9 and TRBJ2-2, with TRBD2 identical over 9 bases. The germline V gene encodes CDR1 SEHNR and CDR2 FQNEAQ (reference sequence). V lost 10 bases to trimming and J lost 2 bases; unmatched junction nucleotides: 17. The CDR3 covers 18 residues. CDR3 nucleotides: TGTGCCACCTCATTACGAGTAGCGGGAGAGGGAAACACCGGGGAGCTGTTTTTT. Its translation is CATSLRVAGEGNTGELFF.

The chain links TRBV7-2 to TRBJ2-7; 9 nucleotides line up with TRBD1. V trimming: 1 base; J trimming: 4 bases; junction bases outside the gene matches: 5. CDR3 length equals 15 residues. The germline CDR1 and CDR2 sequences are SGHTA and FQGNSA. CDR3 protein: CASSLEGQGTYEQYF. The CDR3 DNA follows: TGTGCCAGCAGCTTAGAGGGACAGGGCACATACGAGCAGTACTTC.

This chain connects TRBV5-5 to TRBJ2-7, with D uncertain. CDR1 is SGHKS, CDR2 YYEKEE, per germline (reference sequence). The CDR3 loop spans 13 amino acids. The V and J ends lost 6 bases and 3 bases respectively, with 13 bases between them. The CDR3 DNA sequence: TGTGCCAGCACCCGAGGCCCGAACTACGAGCAGTACTTC. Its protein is CASTRGPNYEQYF.

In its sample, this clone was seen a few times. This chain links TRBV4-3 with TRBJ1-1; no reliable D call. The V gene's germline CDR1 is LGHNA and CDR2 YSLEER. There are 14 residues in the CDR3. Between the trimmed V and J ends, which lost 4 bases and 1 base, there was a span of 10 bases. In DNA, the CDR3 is TGCGCCAGCAGCCCCAGCGGTGGGAACACTGAAGCTTTCTTT. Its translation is CASSPSGGNTEAFF.